This TCR beta chain was obtained from a study of T cell responses to AZD1222 COVID-19 vaccine. Whole-study findings and limits: The donors showed a predominance of white British ancestry and of females, with possible underestimation of clonal diversity.

Germline V gives CDR1 SNHLY, CDR2 FYNNEI. With 5 bases clipped from V and 0 bases from J, the junction kept 12 bases outside the gene matches. The CDR3 is 17 amino acids. As to this clone: Antigen unknown.

TCRdb's table, derived via immunoSEQ multiplex PCR, lists solely in-frame clones and lacks some. In the table there are fewer than 200,000 clones, 80% to 95% of which are singletons. The sample was peripheral blood, taken on day 0 of AZD1222 vaccination. The sequence was obtained from an adult in good health. The chain uses TRBV2 and TRBJ1-2; 7 nucleotides line up with TRBD1. CDR3 bases: TGTGCCAGCAGTCTAATTCAACGGACAGGCACTAACTATGGCTACACCTTC. This encodes CASSLIQRTGTNYGYTF. Using reference TRBV2 and TRBJ1-2 for the parts outside the CDR3, the full variable domain is EPEVTQTPSHQVTQMGQEVILRCVPISNHLYFYWYRQILGQKVEFLVSFYNNEISEKSEIFDDQFSVERPDGSNFTLKIRSTKLEDSAMYFCASSLIQRTGTNYGYTFGSGTRLTVV.